Detailed here is one TCR beta chain. Germline V gene sequence: CDR1 LGHNA, CDR2 YNFKEQ. There are 16 residues in the CDR3. With V trimmed by 2 bases and J by 9 bases, 5 bases remained unmatched. This record comes from a study of blood T cell repertoires in COVID-19. Across the study: Sites across the United States, Italy and Spain contributed samples from acute and convalescent COVID-19. From T cells, B-cell-depleted T cells, or PBMCs came the material, which was cDNA or gDNA.

In the original workflow: From reference gene primer amplification, estimates of nucleated cell counts were derived. Only in-frame clones appear in the TCRdb table, and some are missing; sequencing was by immunoSEQ multiplex PCR. The DNA gave D and trimming, while V, J and clone size come from that table. Here the sample spans under 30,000 clones, around 83% being singletons. The TCR originated in a human donor in a cohort sampled during active COVID-19. The chain has TRBV4-2 and TRBJ2-1, with 15 bases lining up with TRBD2. Sequenced: peripheral blood. CDR3 coding DNA: TGTGCCAGCAGCCAAAGGACTAGCGGGGGGGATGGTGAGCAGTTCTTC. This encodes CASSQRTSGGDGEQFF.